This T cell receptor (beta chain) appears in the sequencing data of a study of regulatory T cells in long-lasting Graves disease listed by TCRdb under 2021. Context from the whole study: Antithyroid drugs had been taken for less than 3 months by newly diagnosed Graves' disease patients. This study used TCR sequencing and RNA sequencing of peripheral blood to compare persistent Graves' disease patients against newly diagnosed Graves' disease patients. The study took place in China and was registered as a clinical trial. A total of roughly 35 samples underwent TCR sequencing, from about 13 patients with persistent Graves' disease and some 20 patients with newly diagnosed Graves' disease. Overall study outcomes, separate from this receptor: Sequencing and analysis were restricted to the TCR beta chain. The small sample size was acknowledged by the authors as a limitation that may reduce accuracy. TRBV28, TRBJ1-2 and TRBJ2-5 were preferentially used in persistent disease, while TRBV20-1 and TRBJ2-1 were favored in newly diagnosed disease. Persistent Graves' disease patients showed lower TCR Shannon entropy and fewer highly expanded clones than newly diagnosed patients, suggesting clonal expansion. Only peripheral blood was studied, because thyroid tissue, the primary lesion, was inaccessible. A larger number of public clonotypes was shared among persistent patients (approximately 3,000) than among newly diagnosed patients (around 970).

Receptor libraries were prepared by multiplex PCR. TCRdb shows the sequencer as Illumina HiSeq 4000. CDR3 regions were amplified by Arm-PCR with iRepertoire HTBI primers to construct TCR beta libraries. Before sequencing, the PCR products underwent gel purification. Under the source paper's analysis protocol: Gene usage analysis of CDR3 amino acid clonotypes relied on the roughly 64 TRBV and fewer than 15 TRBJ segments identified across samples. Filtered high-quality paired reads were merged into contigs using COPE and FqMerger. BLAST was used to align contigs to IMGT TRBV, TRBD and TRBJ reference genes, with CDR3 defined following IMGT. Highly expanded clones were defined as clonotypes with a frequency above 0.1%. Shannon entropy served as the measure of repertoire diversity, while the Gini coefficient captured V-J evenness. A clonotype was considered public if more than one individual shared it. The public sequencing data were trimmed at Q25 with fastp and processed into clonotypes with MiXCR by TCRdb, which kept only in-frame beta chains. Merged by CDR3 protein, the rows form single entries marked with the most common genes and DNA. V and J calls and clone size were set by TCRdb, not the authors. This sample holds hundreds of thousands of distinct CDR3 sequences; 15% to 20% were observed only once. The ten largest clonotypes hold about 39% of the sample.

CDR1 and CDR2 are read off the germline V gene as SGDLS and YYNGEE. The CDR3 has 14 amino acids, counting the end cysteine and phenylalanine. Left in the record is the CDR3 DNA by itself, 42 bases read in frame from the first base. V and J are truncated by 0 bases and 8 bases respectively, leaving an intervening sequence of 12 bases. The time point label on this specimen signifies: newly diagnosed GD, antithyroid drugs for less than 3 months. For both TCR sequencing and RNA sequencing, RNA was extracted from PBMCs in TRIzol. The diagnosis of Graves' disease was made according to American Thyroid Association guidelines. Recruitment of patients was carried out at an endocrinology department in Xi'an, China. Each patient gave roughly 10 milliliters of peripheral blood, collected in an EDTA anticoagulant tube. PBMCs were isolated by Ficoll Paque Plus density gradient separation without further T cell sorting. An Agilent 2100 Bioanalyzer and agarose gel were used to check RNA quality, and a NanoDrop 2000 was used to measure RNA concentration.

This clonotype was counted only a few times. There is no known antigen for this receptor. Base quality data are lacking; no much larger clone is found one base away. The clonotype originates from a female donor with Graves disease. This specimen consisted of peripheral blood mononuclear cells (PBMCs), obtained at new diagnosis, from a patient treated with antithyroid drugs. In this chain, TRBV9 is recombined with TRBJ1-5; tentative D gene TRBD1, with 6 bases matching. The CDR3 is CASSVEGGLKPQHF. The nucleotide sequence is TGTGCCAGCAGCGTAGAAGGGGGGCTGAAGCCCCAGCATTTT.